A single sample is the source of the 7 T cell receptor beta chains below, sequenced in a study of CXCR3-negative and CXCR3-positive naive CD8 T cells. Study findings and constraints: More hydrophobic TRB CDR3s were found in CXCR3-positive naive cells than in CXCR3-negative naive cells.

In preparing the TRB cDNA libraries, 5' RACE with UMI labels was used. TCRdb reanalyzed the 5' RACE reads and collapses them to one entry per CDR3 protein, without DNA. The table lists 150,000 or so distinct CDR3 sequences. No antigen has been assigned to these receptors. Input material: naive CXCR3+ CD8+ T cells from blood. Documented subset: CD45RO-CCR7+CD27+CD95- naive CD8+ T cells expressing CXCR3 (TNR3+). The receptors originated from a human donor in good health. Some clones in this sample may be carry-over from other donors' samples.

This chain uses TRBV28 with TRBJ2-7; TCRdb indicates TRBD1, and absent DNA this call remains unverified. The CDR3 length is 11 residues. Germline V gives CDR1 MDHEN, CDR2 SYDVKM. CDR3 loop: CASSPGYEQYF.

The chain is built from TRBV29-1 and TRBJ2-1; TCRdb reports TRBD1, a call that lacks DNA to check it against. The germline V gene has CDR1 SQVTM and CDR2 ANQGSEA. The CDR3 covers 14 residues. CDR3: CSVEPQGAYNEQFF.

The rearrangement uses TRBV7-4 and TRBJ1-2. The CDR3 has 13 residues. CDR1 and CDR2 (germline): SGHVT, SQSDAQ. The CDR3 here is CASSLGWDYGYTF.

The chain uses TRBV4-1 and TRBJ2-3; TCRdb designates TRBD1, a call that cannot be tested without DNA. This CDR3 is 14 amino acids long. Germline lookup yields CDR1 MGHRA and CDR2 YSYEKL. The CDR3 region is CASSPPEGTDTQYF.

The V call is TRBV20-1, the J call TRBJ2-1; absent DNA, TCRdb's TRBD2 call cannot be checked. The CDR3 runs to 14 residues. Germline CDR1 and CDR2: DFQATT and SNEGSKA (reference sequence). The CDR3: CSAGLDSRYNEQFF.

The chain employs TRBV27 and TRBJ2-7; TCRdb designates TRBD2, a call that cannot be tested without DNA. This CDR3 has 17 amino acids. CDR1 is MNHEY and CDR2 is SMNVEV in the germline V gene (reference sequence). CDR3 in amino acids: CASSPLTLISGSDEQYF.

The chain joins TRBV28 to TRBJ2-7. Germline CDR1 is MDHEN and CDR2 is SYDVKM. The CDR3 runs to 14 residues. The CDR3 here is CASSGGSGAYEQYF.